This TCR beta chain was observed in a study of CXCR3-negative and CXCR3-positive naive CD8 T cells. Across the study: Sequencing brought in some 130 million TRB reads altogether, and each library got about 1.5 +/- 0.3 million. General study findings and limits: TRB CDR3 properties served as the basis for inferring TCR strength, and surface CD5 was comparable between naive subsets. High diversity, comparable across both naive subsets, contrasted with much lower diversity in memory CD8+ cells.

The CDR3 length is 12 residues. Germline V gene lookup returns CDR1 DFQATT and CDR2 SNEGSKA (reference sequence). UMI-labeled 5' RACE yielded the TRB cDNA libraries. TCRdb re-called the 5' RACE reads and shows each CDR3 protein once, DNA omitted. Its table lists about 62,000 distinct CDR3 sequences. Sorting was done in triplicate for each CD8+ T cell subset (about 280,000 cells each). A remark on this clonotype: Its antigen is as yet unknown.

The sample comprised naive CXCR3- CD8+ T cells from blood. Subset noted: CD45RO-CCR7+CD27+CD95- naive CD8+ T cells lacking CXCR3 (TNR3-). This clonotype originated in a human donor in good health. Some clones in this sample may be carry-over from other donors' samples. The V gene is TRBV20-1, the J gene TRBJ2-7; TCRdb's D call of TRBD1 is untestable without DNA. The chain's CDR3 is CSARDEGGEQYF.